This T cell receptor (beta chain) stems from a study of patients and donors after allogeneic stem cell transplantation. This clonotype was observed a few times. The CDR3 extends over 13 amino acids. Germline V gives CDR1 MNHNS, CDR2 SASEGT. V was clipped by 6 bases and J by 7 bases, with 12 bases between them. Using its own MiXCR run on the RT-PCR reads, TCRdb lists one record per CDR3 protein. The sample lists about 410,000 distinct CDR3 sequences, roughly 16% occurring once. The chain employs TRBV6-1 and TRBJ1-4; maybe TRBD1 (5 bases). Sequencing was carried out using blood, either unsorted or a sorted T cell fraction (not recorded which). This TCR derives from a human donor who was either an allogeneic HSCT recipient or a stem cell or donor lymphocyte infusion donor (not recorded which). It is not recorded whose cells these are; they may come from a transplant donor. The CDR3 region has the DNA TGTGCCAGCAGCGGGGACGGATCTGAAAAACTGTTTTTT. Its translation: CASSGDGSEKLFF.